These 22 T cell receptor beta chains were all obtained from the same sample, sequenced in a study. In TCRdb, the 5' RACE reads were re-called with MiXCR into one record per CDR3 protein. The sample has roughly 57,000 distinct CDR3 sequences, less than 25% seen once. Cells sorted as Tregs were CD4+, CD25+ and CD127-/low. Material: tumor-infiltrating Tregs sorted from the breast tumor. These receptors were collected from a female donor with breast cancer.

This chain uses TRBV7-6 with TRBJ2-2, with D possibly being TRBD2 (5 bases). The CDR3 runs 14 residues. V lost 3 bases to trimming and J lost 5 bases, with 10 bases between them. CDR1 and CDR2 (germline): SGHVS, FNYEAQ. CDR3 nucleotides: TGTGCCAGCAGCTTGGAGGCTAGAACCGGGGAGCTGTTTTTT. Translated, it gives CASSLEARTGELFF.

V and J are TRBV7-2 and TRBJ2-4; D is unclear. Germline V gene data show CDR1 as SGHTA and CDR2 as FQGNSA. Trimming pared 5 bases from V and 6 bases from J, leaving 14 bases between. This CDR3 is 14 amino acids long. The CDR3 DNA reads as TGTGCCAGCAGCCTCGAAGGTGTTGGAAACATTCAGTACTTC. This codes for CASSLEGVGNIQYF.

Only a few counts were recorded for this clonotype. The chain couples TRBV20-1 to TRBJ1-5; TRBD1 might be the D (5 bases). CDR1 and CDR2 (germline): DFQATT, SNEGSKA (reference sequence). Trimming pared 3 bases from V and 6 bases from J, leaving 15 bases between. The CDR3 runs to 14 residues. In nucleotides, the CDR3 is TGCAGTGCTAGTCCCTTGTACGGGGGTCAGCCCCAGCATTTT. Its protein is CSASPLYGGQPQHF.

The rearrangement joins TRBV9 to TRBJ2-1; maybe TRBD2 (5 bases). V was shortened by 0 bases and J by 2 bases, with 9 bases between the two germline ends. Germline-derived CDR1 and CDR2 are SGDLS and YYNGEE. The CDR3 consists of 15 residues. CDR3 sequence reads: CASSVDAGTYNEQFF. Written as DNA, the CDR3 is TGTGCCAGCAGCGTAGATGCGGGCACCTACAATGAGCAGTTCTTC.

Note on this clonotype: This may come from a read error, since a much larger clone is one base off. The V and J genes are TRBV5-1 and TRBJ2-7; TRBD2 might be the D (7 bases). Trimming took off 1 base at V and 7 bases at J, with 24 bases between the two ends. CDR1 SGHRS and CDR2 YFSETQ come from the germline V gene. The CDR3 runs 17 residues. This chain's CDR3 is CASSLNSGRGALGEQYF. DNA for the CDR3: TGCGCCAGCAGCTTGAACTCCGGACGGGGGGCGCTCGGGGAGCAGTACTTC.

This sequence joins TRBV5-1 and TRBJ1-2; no firm D call. The germline V gene encodes CDR1 SGHRS and CDR2 YFSETQ. V lost 0 bases and J 1 base, leaving 10 bases between the germline ends. This CDR3 region has 15 residues. Written as DNA, the CDR3 is TGCGCCAGCAGCTTGGCTGGAGGTCTTAACTATGGCTACACCTTC. Protein sequence: CASSLAGGLNYGYTF.

Details on this clonotype: A junction boundary mismatches the germline segment, possibly from a read error. The chain carries TRBV7-7 and TRBJ2-3, with 8 bases identical to TRBD1. The germline gives CDR1 SSHAT, CDR2 FNYEAQ (reference sequence). The CDR3 consists of 13 residues. Here the CDR3 DNA reads TGTGCTAGCAGCTCCGACAGGGGAGATACGCAGTATTTT. It encodes CASSSDRGDTQYF.

This clonotype was seen more than once but under ten times. The CDR3 sequence is CAWSVIGFDGYTF. As DNA, the CDR3 is TGTGCCTGGAGTGTAATAGGGTTTGATGGCTACACCTTC. This rearrangement joins TRBV30 to TRBJ1-2; no clear D. The CDR3 length is 13 residues. Germline-derived CDR1 and CDR2 are GTSNPN and SVGIG (reference sequence). Trimming took 0 bases from V and 6 from J, leaving 11 bases between them.

This clonotype was recorded a few times. J is TRBJ2-4 and V is TRBV28; 7 bases are a match to TRBD1. V shed 5 bases and J 4 bases; nucleotides not matched to a gene: 11. Germline CDR1 MDHEN, CDR2 SYDVKM. The CDR3 contains 16 residues. CDR3 coding DNA: TGTGCCAGCAGTAGACACCCGGGACAGCGTAAAAACATTCAGTACTTC. Protein: CASSRHPGQRKNIQYF.

The rearrangement uses TRBV20-1 and TRBJ1-6; a possible D gene is TRBD1 (6 bases). Between the trimmed V and J ends, which lost 3 bases and 3 bases, there was a span of 15 bases. The CDR3 length is 16 residues. Germline V gene sequence: CDR1 DFQATT, CDR2 SNEGSKA (reference sequence). CDR3 in amino acids: CSARADRPLYNSPLHF. The CDR3 DNA reads TGCAGTGCTAGGGCAGACAGGCCGCTCTATAATTCACCCCTCCACTTT.

There are a few counts of this clonotype. The V call is TRBV10-2, the J call TRBJ2-5; tentatively, D is TRBD1 or TRBD2 (5 bases each). Germline V gene data show CDR1 as WSHSY and CDR2 as SAAADI. The V gene lost 2 bases and the J gene lost 5 bases, with 15 bases spanning the gap. The CDR3 loop spans 15 amino acids. The CDR3 DNA is TGCGCCAGCAGTGAGCCGCGTGGGGGAGTGGAGACCCAGTACTTC. This codes for CASSEPRGGVETQYF.

This clonotype occurred many times. The chain recombines TRBV4-3 with TRBJ1-1; D remains unclear. This CDR3 comprises 16 residues. Germline-derived CDR1 and CDR2 are LGHNA and YSLEER. The V end lost 0 bases, the J end lost 0 bases, and 11 bases lay between the germline ends. The CDR3 loop is CASSQEWRRVNTEAFF. The CDR3, as DNA: TGCGCCAGCAGCCAAGAATGGAGGAGGGTGAACACTGAAGCTTTCTTT.

This clonotype was detected only a few times. The rearrangement links TRBV15 to TRBJ1-2, with D uncertain. Germline-derived CDR1 and CDR2 are LNHNV and YYDKDF (reference sequence). CDR3 length equals 14 residues. Trimming shortened V by 0 bases and J by 8 bases, and 13 bases separated the two germline ends. In DNA, the CDR3 is TGTGCCACCAGCAGAGATTACCGAGGTTGGGGCTACACCTTC. Amino acids: CATSRDYRGWGYTF.

The chain uses TRBV7-8 and TRBJ1-4; D is possibly TRBD1 (5 bases). The CDR3 loop spans 15 amino acids. The V end lost 2 bases, the J end lost 6 bases, and 13 bases lay between the germline ends. Germline assignment: CDR1 SGHVS and CDR2 FQNEAQ. DNA for the CDR3: TGTGCCAGCAGCTTACGGAGAGGGGCTGATGAAAAACTGTTTTTT. This gives the protein CASSLRRGADEKLFF.

The sample holds a few counts of this clonotype. V gene TRBV3-1 combines with J gene TRBJ1-2, with no clear D. Trimming removed 2 bases from V and 5 bases from J, with 3 bases in between. CDR3 length equals 11 residues. Germline V lookup: CDR1 LGHDT, CDR2 YNNKEL (reference sequence). For the CDR3, the DNA is TGTGCCAGCAGCCAACAATATGGCTACACCTTC. Protein product: CASSQQYGYTF.

This clonotype showed up many times. CDR3 sequence reads: CASSPGGPDTQYF. DNA of the CDR3: TGTGCCAGCAGCCCGGGGGGTCCGGATACGCAGTATTTT. The chain is built from TRBV6-2 or TRBV6-3 and TRBJ2-3; 7 nucleotides line up with TRBD2. The germline V gene has CDR1 MNHEY and CDR2 SVGEGT. Unmatched junction bases numbered 6, after V lost 6 bases and J lost 6 bases. The CDR3 runs 13 residues.

This chain uses TRBV5-1 with TRBJ2-3; TRBD1 agrees at 9 bases. Germline CDR1 is SGHRS and CDR2 is YFSETQ. The CDR3 extends over 15 amino acids. The junction had 5 bases not matched to a gene; V was cut back by 4 bases and J by 2 bases. As DNA, the CDR3 is TGCGCCAGCAGCACCGGGACAGGGTACACAGATACGCAGTATTTT. Protein product: CASSTGTGYTDTQYF.

Comment on this clonotype: A read error is possible here, since a much larger clone lies one base away. The chain employs TRBV29-1 and TRBJ1-1; 7 nucleotides line up with TRBD1. Germline-derived CDR1 and CDR2 are SQVTM and ANQGSEA. This CDR3 spans 12 amino acids. The chain's CDR3 is CSGGPDRVEACF. CDR3 nucleotides: TGCAGCGGCGGCCCAGACAGGGTTGAAGCTTGCTTT.

This chain links TRBV2 with TRBJ2-2; 9 nucleotides line up with TRBD1. CDR3 length: 14 amino acids. Germline loops: CDR1 SNHLY, CDR2 FYNNEI. The V segment lost 7 bases and the J segment 5 bases; nucleotides outside the gene matches: 5. CDR3 sequence reads: CASTRTGVTGELFF. CDR3 sequence (DNA): TGTGCCAGCACTAGGACAGGGGTTACCGGGGAGCTGTTTTTT.

This clonotype was seen ten or more times. CDR3 in amino acids: CASSSTQIDIQYF. DNA of the CDR3: TGTGCCAGCAGCTCTACCCAGATTGACATTCAGTACTTC. The chain joins TRBV7-2 to TRBJ2-4; D unclear. The ends were cut back, 4 bases at V and 8 bases at J, with 12 bases in the middle. CDR3 length equals 13 residues. In germline, CDR1 is SGHTA, CDR2 FQGNSA.

This clonotype was picked up many times. The DNA for the CDR3 is TGTGCCAGCAGCGAGGGACAGGGGAACTATGGCTACACCTTC. Its translation: CASSEGQGNYGYTF. The V gene is TRBV6-5, the J gene TRBJ1-2; the match to TRBD1 covers 10 bases. Germline CDR1 reads MNHEY; CDR2 reads SVGAGI. V shed 6 bases, J shed 2 bases, and the junction held 3 bases outside the gene matches. There are 14 residues in the CDR3.

At least ten counts were recorded for this clonotype. The J gene is TRBJ2-1, the V gene TRBV20-1, with a possible D match to TRBD2 (5 bases). V lost 6 bases to trimming and J lost 1 base, with 7 bases between them. CDR1 and CDR2 from the germline V gene are DFQATT and SNEGSKA (reference sequence). This CDR3 is 12 amino acids long. The CDR3 region has the DNA TGCAGTGCCGAGGGTTCCTACAATGAGCAGTTCTTC. Amino acids: CSAEGSYNEQFF.